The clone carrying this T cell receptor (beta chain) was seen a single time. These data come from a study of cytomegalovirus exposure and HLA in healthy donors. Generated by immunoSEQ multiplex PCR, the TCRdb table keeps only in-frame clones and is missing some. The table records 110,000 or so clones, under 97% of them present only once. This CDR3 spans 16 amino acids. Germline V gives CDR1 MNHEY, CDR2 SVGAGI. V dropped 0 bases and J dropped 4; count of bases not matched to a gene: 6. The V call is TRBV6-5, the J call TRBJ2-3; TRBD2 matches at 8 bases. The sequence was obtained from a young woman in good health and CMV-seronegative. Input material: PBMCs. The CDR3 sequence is CASSYSVSGGPDTQYF. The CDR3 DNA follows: TGTGCCAGCAGTTACTCGGTGTCGGGGGGGCCAGATACGCAGTATTTT.